This TCR beta chain was sequenced during a study of early T cells in non-severe SARS-CoV-2 infection. The CDR3 loop spans 15 amino acids. V lost 10 bases and J 5 bases, leaving 21 bases between the germline ends. CDR1 SNHLY and CDR2 FYNNEI come from the germline V gene. MiXCR, applied by TCRdb to the 5' RACE reads, yields one record per CDR3 protein. The sample includes approximately 60,000 distinct CDR3 sequences, approximately 9.2% of them seen just once. This clonotype was observed at least ten times. The clonotype originates from an adult who was a healthcare worker with PCR-confirmed SARS-CoV-2 infection or an uninfected control (not recorded which). This specimen consisted of whole blood, obtained at baseline. The chain is built from TRBV2 and TRBJ2-1; a possible D gene is TRBD2 (6 bases). The CDR3 region is CANAYGPDYNNEQFF. In DNA, the CDR3 is TGTGCCAACGCGTATGGGCCGGACTACAACAATGAGCAGTTCTTC.